Below, one TCR beta chain is given with its context. The record originates from a study of blood T cell repertoires in COVID-19. Across the study: COVID-19 samples, acute and convalescent, were from the United States, Italy and Spain.

Categorization into cohorts depended on clinical history that participants reported. Within 2 weeks before study entry, exposed participants met a COVID-19 case. The protocol was immunoSEQ multiplex PCR, while the TCRdb copy is restricted to in-frame clones and leaves out a portion. The table has 350,000 to 450,000 clones, about nine tenths seen once. Sample: PBMCs or T cells enriched from blood (not recorded which). The TCR comes from a woman in her forties who had been exposed to COVID-19.

The DNA for the CDR3 is TGTGCCAGCAGGGGACAGGGGGCGGGTCACTATGGCTACACCTTC. Its protein is CASRGQGAGHYGYTF. The rearrangement joins TRBV27 to TRBJ1-2; 12 bases align to TRBD1. V shed 6 bases and J 3 bases; nucleotides not matched to a gene: 5. Germline V gives CDR1 MNHEY, CDR2 SMNVEV (reference sequence). This CDR3 contains 15 residues.